This T cell receptor beta chain appears in the sequencing data of a study of blood T cell repertoires in COVID-19. Study-level information: Samples taken during acute and convalescent COVID-19 were collected in the United States, Italy and Spain. In each case, the material was cDNA or gDNA derived from T cells, B-cell-depleted T cells, or PBMCs.

This table comes from immunoSEQ multiplex PCR, and its TCRdb copy is limited to in-frame clones, with some not included. This sample has around 240,000 clones; roughly 86% occur once, and the top ten carry around 2.9%. The CDR3 extends over 14 amino acids. Germline CDR1 and CDR2: KGHDR and SFDVKD. Trimming removed 7 bases from V and 2 bases from J; junction bases left unmatched: 3. The rearrangement links TRBV24-1 to TRBJ1-2, with 10 nucleotides matching TRBD1. This sequence originates from a woman in her 30s who had recovered from COVID-19. The sequencing sample was made of peripheral blood. The CDR3 bases are TGTGCCACCAGGCGACAGGGGGCGAACTATGGCTACACCTTC. Translation: CATRRQGANYGYTF.